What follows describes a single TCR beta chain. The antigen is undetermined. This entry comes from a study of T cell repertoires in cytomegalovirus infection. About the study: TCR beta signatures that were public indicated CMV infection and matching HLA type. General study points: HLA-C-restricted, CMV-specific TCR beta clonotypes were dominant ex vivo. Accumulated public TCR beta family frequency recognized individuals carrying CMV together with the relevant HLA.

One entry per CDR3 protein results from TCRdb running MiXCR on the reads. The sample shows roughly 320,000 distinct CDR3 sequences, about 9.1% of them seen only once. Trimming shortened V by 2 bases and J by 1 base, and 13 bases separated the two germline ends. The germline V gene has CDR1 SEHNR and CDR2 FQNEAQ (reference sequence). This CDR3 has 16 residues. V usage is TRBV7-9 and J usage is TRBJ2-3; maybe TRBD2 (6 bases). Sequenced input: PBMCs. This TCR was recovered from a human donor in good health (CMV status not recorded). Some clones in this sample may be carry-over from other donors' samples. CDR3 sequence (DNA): TGTGCCAGCAGCTTATTGGCGGGGTGGGGCACAGATACGCAGTATTTT. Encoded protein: CASSLLAGWGTDTQYF. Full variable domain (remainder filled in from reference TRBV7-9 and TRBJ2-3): DTGVSQNPRHKITKRGQNVTFRCDPISEHNRLYWYRQTLGQGPEFLTYFQNEAQLEKSRLLSDRFSAERPKGSFSTLEIQRTEQGDSAMYLCASSLLAGWGTDTQYFGPGTRLTVL.